This T cell receptor beta chain was recovered during a study of beta chain features in type 1 diabetes. In the study overall: Sorted cells examined across all samples numbered 107,917,701.

Worth noting for this clone: The antigen is not known.

Cells sorted by CD45RO/CCR7/CD25/CD127/CD95/CD27 comprised CD4+ naive, central memory, regulatory and stem cell-like memory cells. All of the sorted populations showed purity greater than 95%. Overall study findings and caveats: PCR might show a preference for shorter templates, equally across patients and controls.

All of the isolated RNA was reverse transcribed, so expressed TCRB transcripts were sequenced. The method was immunoSEQ multiplex PCR; TCRdb's version includes in-frame clones alone and lacks a portion of them. The sample lists more than 60,000 clones; over 50% were seen once. V was pared by 5 bases and J by 0 bases, with 5 bases between. In germline, CDR1 is SGHRS, CDR2 YFSETQ. The CDR3 totals 13 residues. Specimen: Tregs from blood. The clonotype was recovered from a woman aged 18-29 years in good health. The V gene is TRBV5-1, the J gene TRBJ2-2, with a possible D match to TRBD1 (5 bases). The CDR3 here is CASRGPNTGELFF. The CDR3 coding sequence is TGCGCCAGCAGGGGGCCGAACACCGGGGAGCTGTTTTTT. Using reference TRBV5-1 and TRBJ2-2 for the parts outside the CDR3, the full variable domain is KAGVTQTPRYLIKTRGQQVTLSCSPISGHRSVSWYQQTPGQGLQFLFEYFSETQRNKGNFPGRFSGRQFSNSRSEMNVSTLELGDSALYLCASRGPNTGELFFGEGSRLTVL.